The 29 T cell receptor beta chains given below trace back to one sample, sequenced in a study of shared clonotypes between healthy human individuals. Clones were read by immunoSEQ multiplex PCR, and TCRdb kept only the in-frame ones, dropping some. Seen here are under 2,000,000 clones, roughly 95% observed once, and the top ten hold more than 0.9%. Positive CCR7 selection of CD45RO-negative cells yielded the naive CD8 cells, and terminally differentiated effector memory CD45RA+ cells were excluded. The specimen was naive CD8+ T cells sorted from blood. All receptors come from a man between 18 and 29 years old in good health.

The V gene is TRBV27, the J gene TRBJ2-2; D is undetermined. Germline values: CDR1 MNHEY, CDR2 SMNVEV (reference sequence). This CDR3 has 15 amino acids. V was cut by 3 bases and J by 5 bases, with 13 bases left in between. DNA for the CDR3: TGTGCCAGCAGTTTTGGGTCCTCCGGGACCGGGGAGCTGTTTTTT. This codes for CASSFGSSGTGELFF.

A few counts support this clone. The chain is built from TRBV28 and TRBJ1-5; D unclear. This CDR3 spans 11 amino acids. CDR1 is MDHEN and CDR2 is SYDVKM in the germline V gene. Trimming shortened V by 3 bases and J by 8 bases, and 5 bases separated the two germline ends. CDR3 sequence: CASSFGEPQHF. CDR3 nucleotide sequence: TGTGCCAGCAGTTTCGGGGAGCCCCAGCATTTT.

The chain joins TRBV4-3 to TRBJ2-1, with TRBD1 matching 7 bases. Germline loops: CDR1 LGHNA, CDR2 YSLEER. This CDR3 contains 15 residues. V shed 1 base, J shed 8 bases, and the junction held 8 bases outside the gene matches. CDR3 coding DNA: TGCGCCAGCAGCCAAGCCGAAACAGGGGTTGATGAGCAGTTCTTC. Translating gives CASSQAETGVDEQFF.

For the CDR3, the DNA is TGCAGCTACGGCGGCGCAGAAGGTAACACTGAAGCTTTCTTT. Its protein product is CSYGGAEGNTEAFF. The rearrangement joins TRBV29-1 to TRBJ1-1; D is uncertain. The germline V gene encodes CDR1 SQVTM and CDR2 ANQGSEA. Trimming shortened V by 8 bases and J by 2 bases, and 18 bases separated the two germline ends. The CDR3 has 14 residues.

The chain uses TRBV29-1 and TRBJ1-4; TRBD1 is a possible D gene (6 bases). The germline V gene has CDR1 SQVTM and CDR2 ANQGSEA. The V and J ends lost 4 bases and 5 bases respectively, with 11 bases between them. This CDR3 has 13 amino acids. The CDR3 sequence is CSVVTGRNEKLFF. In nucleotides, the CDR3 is TGCAGCGTTGTAACAGGGAGAAATGAAAAACTGTTTTTT.

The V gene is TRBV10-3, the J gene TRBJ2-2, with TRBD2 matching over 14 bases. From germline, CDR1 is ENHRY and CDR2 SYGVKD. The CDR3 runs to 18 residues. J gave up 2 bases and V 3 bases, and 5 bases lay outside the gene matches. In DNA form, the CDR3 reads TGTGCCATCAGTGACCCGACTAGCGGGAGGGCCAACACCGGGGAGCTGTTTTTT. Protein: CAISDPTSGRANTGELFF.

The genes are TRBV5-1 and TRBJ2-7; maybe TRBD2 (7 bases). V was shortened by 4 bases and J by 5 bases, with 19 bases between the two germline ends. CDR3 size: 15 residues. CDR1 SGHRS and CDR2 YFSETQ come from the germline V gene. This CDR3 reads CASSPEGGGFNEQYF. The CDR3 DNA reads TGCGCCAGCAGCCCGGAAGGCGGGGGCTTCAACGAGCAGTACTTC.

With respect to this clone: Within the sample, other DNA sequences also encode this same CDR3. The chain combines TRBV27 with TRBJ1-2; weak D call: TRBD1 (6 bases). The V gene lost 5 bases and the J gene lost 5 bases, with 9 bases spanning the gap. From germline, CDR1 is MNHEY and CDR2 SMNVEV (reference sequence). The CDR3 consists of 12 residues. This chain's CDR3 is CASSPQGYGYTF. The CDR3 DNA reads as TGTGCCAGCAGTCCCCAGGGGTATGGCTACACCTTC.

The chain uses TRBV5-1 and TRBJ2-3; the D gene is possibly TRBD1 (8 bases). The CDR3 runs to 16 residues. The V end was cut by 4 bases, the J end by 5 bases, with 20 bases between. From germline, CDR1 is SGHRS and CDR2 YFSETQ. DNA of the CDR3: TGCGCCAGCAGCCCTGGACAGGGAGGGATTCTAGATACGCAGTATTTT. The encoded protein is CASSPGQGGILDTQYF.

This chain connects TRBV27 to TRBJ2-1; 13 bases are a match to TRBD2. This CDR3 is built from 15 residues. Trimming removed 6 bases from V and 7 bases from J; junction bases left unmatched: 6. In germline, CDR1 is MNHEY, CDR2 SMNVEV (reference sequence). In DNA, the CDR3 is TGTGCCAGCAGCGCGGGGACTAGCGGGATAAATGAGCAGTTCTTC. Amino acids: CASSAGTSGINEQFF.

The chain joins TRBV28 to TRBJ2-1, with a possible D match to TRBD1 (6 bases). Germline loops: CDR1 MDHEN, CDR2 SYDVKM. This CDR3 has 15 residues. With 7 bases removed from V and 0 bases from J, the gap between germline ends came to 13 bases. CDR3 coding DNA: TGTGCCAGCACCCCTACAGGGAGCTCCTACAATGAGCAGTTCTTC. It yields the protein CASTPTGSSYNEQFF.

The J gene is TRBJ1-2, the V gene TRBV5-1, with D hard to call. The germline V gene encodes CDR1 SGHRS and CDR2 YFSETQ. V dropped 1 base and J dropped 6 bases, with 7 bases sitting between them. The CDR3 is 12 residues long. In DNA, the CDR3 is TGCGCCAGCAGCTTGTACGGGGATGGCTACACCTTC. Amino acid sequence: CASSLYGDGYTF.

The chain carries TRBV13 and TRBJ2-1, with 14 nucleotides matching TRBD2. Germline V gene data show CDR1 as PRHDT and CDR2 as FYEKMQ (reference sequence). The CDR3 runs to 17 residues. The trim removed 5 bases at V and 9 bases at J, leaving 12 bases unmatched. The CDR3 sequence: CASSLLGLAGASGEQFF. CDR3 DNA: TGTGCCAGCAGCCTCCTGGGACTAGCGGGAGCCAGTGGTGAGCAGTTCTTC.

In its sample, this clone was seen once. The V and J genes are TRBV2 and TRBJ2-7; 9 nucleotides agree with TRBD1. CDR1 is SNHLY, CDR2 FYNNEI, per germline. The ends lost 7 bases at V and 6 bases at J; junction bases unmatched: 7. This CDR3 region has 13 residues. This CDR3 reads CASMRTGGTEQYF. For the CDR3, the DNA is TGTGCCAGCATGAGAACAGGGGGCACCGAGCAGTACTTC. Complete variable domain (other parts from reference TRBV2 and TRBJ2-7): EPEVTQTPSHQVTQMGQEVILRCVPISNHLYFYWYRQILGQKVEFLVSFYNNEISEKSEIFDDQFSVERPDGSNFTLKIRSTKLEDSAMYFCASMRTGGTEQYFGPGTRLTVT.

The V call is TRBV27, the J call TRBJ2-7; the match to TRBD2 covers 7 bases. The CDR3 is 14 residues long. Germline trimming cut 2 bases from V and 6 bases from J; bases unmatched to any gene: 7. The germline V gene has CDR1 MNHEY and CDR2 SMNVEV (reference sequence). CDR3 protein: CASSLARESGEQYF. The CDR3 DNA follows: TGTGCCAGCAGTTTAGCGCGGGAGTCGGGCGAGCAGTACTTC.

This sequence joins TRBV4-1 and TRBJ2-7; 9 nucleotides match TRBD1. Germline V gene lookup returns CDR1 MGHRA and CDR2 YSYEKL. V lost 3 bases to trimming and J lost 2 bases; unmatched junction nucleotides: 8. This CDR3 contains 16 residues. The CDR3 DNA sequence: TGCGCCAGCAGCCAGACCTCCGGGACAGGGACCTACGAGCAGTACTTC. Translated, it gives CASSQTSGTGTYEQYF.

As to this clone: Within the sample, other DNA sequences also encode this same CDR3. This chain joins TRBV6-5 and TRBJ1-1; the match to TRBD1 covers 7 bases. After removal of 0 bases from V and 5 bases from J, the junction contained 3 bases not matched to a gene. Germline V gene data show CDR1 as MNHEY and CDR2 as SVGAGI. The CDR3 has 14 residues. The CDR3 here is CASSYSPGGTEAFF. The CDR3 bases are TGTGCCAGCAGTTACTCTCCAGGGGGGACTGAAGCTTTCTTT.

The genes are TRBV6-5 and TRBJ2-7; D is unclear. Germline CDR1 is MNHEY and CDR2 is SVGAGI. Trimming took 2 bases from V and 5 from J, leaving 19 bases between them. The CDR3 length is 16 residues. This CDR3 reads CASSYTAPPSWDEQYF. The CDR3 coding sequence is TGTGCCAGCAGTTACACGGCCCCCCCGTCTTGGGACGAGCAGTACTTC.

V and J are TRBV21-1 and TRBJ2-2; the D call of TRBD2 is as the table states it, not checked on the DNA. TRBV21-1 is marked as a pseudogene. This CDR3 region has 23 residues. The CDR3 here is CASSKVRTGRTSGRSPNTGELFF. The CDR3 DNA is TGTGCCAGCAGCAAAGTTAGGACAGGGAGGACTAGCGGGAGATCCCCGAACACCGGGGAGCTGTTTTTT.

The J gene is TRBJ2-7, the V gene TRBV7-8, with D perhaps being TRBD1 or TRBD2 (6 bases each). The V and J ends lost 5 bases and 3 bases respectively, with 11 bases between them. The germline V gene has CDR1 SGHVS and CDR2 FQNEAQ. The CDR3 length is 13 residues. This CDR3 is CASSPGDIYEQYF. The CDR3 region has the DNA TGTGCCAGCAGCCCGGGGGACATCTACGAGCAGTACTTC. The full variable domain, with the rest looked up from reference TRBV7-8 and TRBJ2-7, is GAGVSQSPRYKVAKRGQDVALRCDPISGHVSLFWYQQALGQGPEFLTYFQNEAQLDKSGLPSDRFFAERPEGSVSTLKIQRTQQEDSAVYLCASSPGDIYEQYFGPGTRLTVT.

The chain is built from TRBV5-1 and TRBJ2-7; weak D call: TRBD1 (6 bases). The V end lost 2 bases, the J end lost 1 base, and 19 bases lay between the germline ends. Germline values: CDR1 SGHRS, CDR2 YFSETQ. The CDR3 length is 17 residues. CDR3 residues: CASSFYSRGHQSYEQYF. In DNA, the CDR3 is TGCGCCAGCAGCTTCTATTCCAGGGGCCACCAATCCTACGAGCAGTACTTC. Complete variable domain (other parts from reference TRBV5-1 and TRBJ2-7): KAGVTQTPRYLIKTRGQQVTLSCSPISGHRSVSWYQQTPGQGLQFLFEYFSETQRNKGNFPGRFSGRQFSNSRSEMNVSTLELGDSALYLCASSFYSRGHQSYEQYFGPGTRLTVT.

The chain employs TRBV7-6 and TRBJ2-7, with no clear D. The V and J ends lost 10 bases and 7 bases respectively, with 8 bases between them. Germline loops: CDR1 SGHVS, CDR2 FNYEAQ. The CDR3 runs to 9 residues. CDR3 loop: CATPWEQYF. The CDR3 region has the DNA TGTGCCACTCCTTGGGAGCAGTACTTC.

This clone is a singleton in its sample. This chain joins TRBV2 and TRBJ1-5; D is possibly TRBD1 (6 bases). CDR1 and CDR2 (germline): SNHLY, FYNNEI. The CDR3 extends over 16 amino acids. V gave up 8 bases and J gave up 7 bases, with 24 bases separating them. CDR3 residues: CASLDSLEGGLQPQHF. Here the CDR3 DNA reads TGTGCCAGCCTGGACAGCCTAGAGGGCGGATTGCAGCCCCAGCATTTT. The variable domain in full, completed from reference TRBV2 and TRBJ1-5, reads EPEVTQTPSHQVTQMGQEVILRCVPISNHLYFYWYRQILGQKVEFLVSFYNNEISEKSEIFDDQFSVERPDGSNFTLKIRSTKLEDSAMYFCASLDSLEGGLQPQHFGDGTRLSIL.

Here the CDR3 DNA reads TGTGCCAGCAGTGAACCGCCAGGGGGAAGCAACACTGAAGCTTTCTTT. It is translated as CASSEPPGGSNTEAFF. This chain connects TRBV6-1 to TRBJ1-1, with TRBD1 matching 7 bases. The CDR3 runs 16 residues. V dropped 2 bases and J dropped 2; count of bases not matched to a gene: 8. In germline, CDR1 is MNHNS, CDR2 SASEGT.

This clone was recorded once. CDR3: CARGDETVCTEAFF. DNA of the CDR3: TGTGCCAGGGGCGATGAAACAGTCTGCACTGAAGCTTTCTTT. This rearrangement joins TRBV7-2 to TRBJ1-1, with no clear D. V lost 9 bases and J lost 4, with 18 bases in between. Germline-derived CDR1 and CDR2 are SGHTA and FQGNSA. This CDR3 has 14 residues.

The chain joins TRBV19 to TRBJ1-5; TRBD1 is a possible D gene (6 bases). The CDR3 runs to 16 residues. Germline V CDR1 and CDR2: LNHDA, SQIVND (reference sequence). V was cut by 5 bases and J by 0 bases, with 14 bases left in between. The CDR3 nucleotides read TGTGCCAGTAGTTTAAACAGGGAATATAGCAATCAGCCCCAGCATTTT. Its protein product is CASSLNREYSNQPQHF.

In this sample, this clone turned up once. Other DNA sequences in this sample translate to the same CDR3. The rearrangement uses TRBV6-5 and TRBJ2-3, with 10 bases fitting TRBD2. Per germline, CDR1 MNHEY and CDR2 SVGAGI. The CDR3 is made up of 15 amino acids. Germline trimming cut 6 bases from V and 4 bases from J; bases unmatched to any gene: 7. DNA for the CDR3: TGTGCCAGCAGCCCGCTAGCGGGAGTGTCAGATACGCAGTATTTT. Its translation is CASSPLAGVSDTQYF.

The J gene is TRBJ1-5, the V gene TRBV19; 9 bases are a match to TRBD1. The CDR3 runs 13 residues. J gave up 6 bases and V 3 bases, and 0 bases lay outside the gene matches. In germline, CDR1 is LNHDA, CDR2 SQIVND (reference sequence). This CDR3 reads CASSMGQGQPQHF. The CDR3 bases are TGTGCCAGTAGTATGGGACAGGGTCAGCCCCAGCATTTT. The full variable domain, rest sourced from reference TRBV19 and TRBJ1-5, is DGGITQSPKYLFRKEGQNVTLSCEQNLNHDAMYWYRQDPGQGLRLIYYSQIVNDFQKGDIAEGYSVSREKKESFPLTVTSAQKNPTAFYLCASSMGQGQPQHFGDGTRLSIL.

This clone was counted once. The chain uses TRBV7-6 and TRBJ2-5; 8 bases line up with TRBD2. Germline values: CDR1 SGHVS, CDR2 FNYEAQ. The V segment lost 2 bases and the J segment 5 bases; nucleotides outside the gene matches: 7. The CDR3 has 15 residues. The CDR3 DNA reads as TGTGCCAGCAGCTTATTGTTCGGGAGGGAGGAGACCCAGTACTTC. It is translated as CASSLLFGREETQYF.